Listed below are T cell receptor beta chains from one sample, sequenced in a study of regulatory T cells in long-lasting Graves disease. TCRdb passed the multiplex PCR reads through MiXCR, listing each CDR3 protein once. The table shows over 350,000 distinct CDR3 sequences, with 15% occurring only once. These same data were also listed under a study on T cells in Graves' hyperthyroidism and ophthalmopathy.

The sequences come from peripheral blood mononuclear cells (PBMCs), collected at new diagnosis, from a patient treated with antithyroid drugs. Receptors were obtained from a middle-aged woman with Graves disease. Both conserved end residues are part of each CDR3. The D gene is left open where the match is weak. Rows may omit the clone size; those that give it use once, few, many or a size class.

size: many; V: TRBV7-2; J: TRBJ1-5; D: TRBD1; DNA: TGTGCCAGCAGCTTAGCCGGGACAGGAGGAAATCAGCCCCAGCATTTT; CDR3: CASSLAGTGGNQPQHF
size: -; V: TRBV6-2/TRBV6-3; J: TRBJ1-4; D: -; DNA: TGTGCCAGCAGTTCAGGCGGCACTAATGAAAAACTGTTTTTT; CDR3: CASSSGGTNEKLFF
size: many; V: TRBV7-2; J: TRBJ2-7; D: -; DNA: TGTGCCAGCAGCTTATCCGGCCAGGGCTACGAGCAGTACTTC; CDR3: CASSLSGQGYEQYF
size: few; V: TRBV27; J: TRBJ2-3; D: -; DNA: TGTGCCAGCTCGGGCGCCGCGGGAGATACGCAGTATTTT; CDR3: CASSGAAGDTQYF
size: many; V: TRBV7-8; J: TRBJ1-2; D: -; DNA: TGTGCCAGCAGCCTCACGGCCGGGAGAGAGGCTAACTATGGCTACACCTTC; CDR3: CASSLTAGREANYGYTF
size: many; V: TRBV24-1; J: TRBJ2-7; D: -; DNA: TGTGCCACCAGTGATCCCGTAAACGACTACGAGCAGTACTTC; CDR3: CATSDPVNDYEQYF
size: many; V: TRBV7-6; J: TRBJ2-7; D: -; DNA: TGTGCCAGCAGCAGGGCTCCTAGCCAAGGGTACGAGCAGTACTTC; CDR3: CASSRAPSQGYEQYF
size: -; V: TRBV7-2; J: TRBJ1-2; D: -; DNA: TGTGCCAGCAGCCCGGGCACAGGGTATGGGGGCTACACCTTC; CDR3: CASSPGTGYGGYTF
size: -; V: TRBV27; J: TRBJ2-7; D: TRBD2; DNA: TGTGCCAGCAGTTTATCGACTAGCGGGATCTACGGGCAGTACTTC; CDR3: CASSLSTSGIYGQYF
size: few; V: TRBV7-2; J: TRBJ1-5; D: -; DNA: TGTGCCAGCAGCTTAGATCAGGGGTCTCGTCAGCCCCAGCATTTT; CDR3: CASSLDQGSRQPQHF
size: -; V: TRBV5-1; J: TRBJ2-7; D: TRBD2; DNA: TGCGCCAGCAGCGTTGGGCCGGGACTAGCGGGAGGCGCCTACGAGCAGTACTTC; CDR3: CASSVGPGLAGGAYEQYF
size: -; V: TRBV10-1; J: TRBJ2-3; D: TRBD1; DNA: TGCGCCAGCAGTGAGTCGGGGACAGGGACAGATACGCAGTATTTT; CDR3: CASSESGTGTDTQYF
size: many; V: TRBV12-3/TRBV12-4; J: TRBJ1-1; D: TRBD1; DNA: TGTGCCAGCAGCGAAACAGGGGGGGTCAGGAACACTGAAGCTTTCTTT; CDR3: CASSETGGVRNTEAFF
size: many; V: TRBV2; J: TRBJ2-4; D: -; DNA: TGTGCCAGCAGTGATTTAGGGGACATTCAGTACTTC; CDR3: CASSDLGDIQYF
size: many; V: TRBV7-6; J: TRBJ2-1; D: TRBD1; DNA: TGTGCCAGCAGCTCCAGGGGGAGCTCTTACAATGAGCAGTTCTTC; CDR3: CASSSRGSSYNEQFF
size: many; V: TRBV20-1; J: TRBJ2-1; D: TRBD2; DNA: TGCAGTGCCCTATCTAGCGGGAGGGCCTTGTATGAGCAGTTCTTC; CDR3: CSALSSGRALYEQFF
size: many; V: TRBV5-1; J: TRBJ2-3; D: -; DNA: TGCGCCAGCAGCCCCAGGGGCGGGGGCACAGATACGCAGTATTTT; CDR3: CASSPRGGGTDTQYF
size: few; V: TRBV28; J: TRBJ1-5; D: -; DNA: TGTGCCAGCAGTGAACGGAGCAATCAGCCCCAGCATTTT; CDR3: CASSERSNQPQHF
size: many; V: TRBV27; J: TRBJ2-5; D: -; DNA: TGTGCCAGCAGTCCGAGGAACAGGGTAGAGACCCAGTACTTC; CDR3: CASSPRNRVETQYF
size: many; V: TRBV6-1; J: TRBJ2-3; D: TRBD2; DNA: TGTGCCAGCAGTCCCCAAGGGTGGAGCGGGGGCACAGATACGCAGTATTTT; CDR3: CASSPQGWSGGTDTQYF
size: -; V: TRBV2; J: TRBJ2-7; D: TRBD2; DNA: TGTGCCAGCAGTGAAGGGACTAGCCTACGAGTCTACGAGCAGTACTTC; CDR3: CASSEGTSLRVYEQYF
size: -; V: TRBV13; J: TRBJ1-1; D: -; DNA: TGTGCCAGCAGCTTCGGGGACGTCAAGGAAGCTTTCTTT; CDR3: CASSFGDVKEAFF
size: many; V: TRBV13; J: TRBJ1-1; D: -; DNA: TGTGCCAGCAGCTTGCGGACAGCCGTTCGGGAAGCTTTCTTT; CDR3: CASSLRTAVREAFF
size: -; V: TRBV18; J: TRBJ2-1; D: -; DNA: TGTGCCAGCTCACCGGGACAACGCAATGAGCAGTTCTTC; CDR3: CASSPGQRNEQFF
size: many; V: TRBV11-2; J: TRBJ2-7; D: -; DNA: TGTGCCAGCAGCCCCCATTTGGGGGGCGCCCGGGGTGACGAGCAGTACTTC; CDR3: CASSPHLGGARGDEQYF
size: -; V: TRBV11-2; J: TRBJ2-5; D: TRBD2; DNA: TGTGCCAGCAGCCCGGGAGGGGAGCGGGAGACCCAGTACTTC; CDR3: CASSPGGERETQYF
size: -; V: TRBV19; J: TRBJ2-5; D: -; DNA: TGTGCCAGTAGTATCCTTAGAGGGGAGACCCAGTACTTC; CDR3: CASSILRGETQYF
size: many; V: TRBV11-2; J: TRBJ2-1; D: TRBD2; DNA: TGTGCCAGCAGCTTAGGGCTAGCGGGAGGGCGGCAGTTCTTC; CDR3: CASSLGLAGGRQFF
size: many; V: TRBV6-2/TRBV6-3; J: TRBJ2-4; D: -; DNA: TGTGCCAGCAGTGAAAGGTCAGGGATGGCGGGAGCCAAAAACATTCAGTACTTC; CDR3: CASSERSGMAGAKNIQYF
size: -; V: TRBV6-1; J: TRBJ1-6; D: -; DNA: TGTGCCAGCACCCAACGGGGGGATTCACCCCTCCACTTT; CDR3: CASTQRGDSPLHF